The rows below give T cell receptor beta chains drawn from one sample of a study of CD8 T cells in Susac syndrome. TCRdb re-derived calls from the immunoSEQ multiplex PCR reads in MiXCR, one entry per CDR3 protein. The data hold approximately 140,000 distinct CDR3 sequences, with 80% to 85% observed a single time. The sequenced sample was CD8+ T cells from PBMCs. The receptors originated from a human donor with multiple sclerosis. Each CDR3 is given with its conserved first and last residue. The order of the fields is CDR3 length, V gene, D gene, J gene, clone size, CDR3 protein, CDR3 DNA. The D gene is left open where the match is weak. A row's size may be missing; if present it is once, few, many or a size class.

17,TRBV6-1,TRBD1,TRBJ1-5,NA,CASREGTGGAGSQPQHF,TGTGCCAGCAGGGAAGGGACAGGGGGCGCGGGAAGTCAGCCCCAGCATTTT
10,TRBV30,NA,TRBJ1-1,NA,CAWSARVAFF,TGTGCCTGGAGTGCCCGAGTAGCTTTCTTT
14,TRBV4-1,NA,TRBJ1-5,NA,CASSGRQGNQPQHF,TGCGCCAGCAGCGGCCGACAAGGCAATCAGCCCCAGCATTTT
16,TRBV27,TRBD1,TRBJ2-5,NA,CASRPGQGAFQETQYF,TGTGCCAGTCGCCCGGGACAGGGGGCGTTTCAAGAGACCCAGTACTTC
15,TRBV27,NA,TRBJ2-5,NA,CASAPGTRLQETQYF,TGTGCCAGCGCTCCTGGGACTCGACTCCAAGAGACCCAGTACTTC
18,TRBV4-2,NA,TRBJ2-5,NA,CASSQVGDRPPFQETQYF,TGTGCCAGCAGCCAAGTGGGCGACAGGCCACCGTTCCAAGAGACCCAGTACTTC
18,TRBV9,TRBD2,TRBJ2-3,NA,CASSVEGLAGESADAQYF,TGTGCCAGCAGCGTAGAGGGACTAGCGGGAGAGTCCGCAGATGCGCAGTATTTT
14,TRBV27,NA,TRBJ2-3,NA,CASSLVLSTDTQYF,TGTGCCAGCAGTTTGGTACTGAGCACAGATACGCAGTATTTT
15,TRBV20-1,NA,TRBJ2-1,NA,CSARLRRYSYNEQFF,TGCAGTGCGCGTCTCCGAAGGTACTCCTACAATGAGCAGTTCTTC
13,TRBV29-1,NA,TRBJ1-3,NA,CSVLQGPGNTIYF,TGCAGCGTACTACAGGGTCCTGGAAACACCATATATTTT
13,TRBV27,NA,TRBJ1-5,once,CASSPVPKQPQHF,TGTGCCAGCAGTCCCGTCCCCAAGCAGCCCCAGCATTTT
14,TRBV4-1,NA,TRBJ1-6,NA,CASSPPLGASPLHF,TGCGCCAGCAGCCCTCCTCTCGGTGCCTCACCCCTCCACTTT
12,TRBV5-5,NA,TRBJ1-2,few,CASSRDSYGYTF,TGTGCCAGCAGCCGCGACAGCTATGGCTACACCTTC
12,TRBV29-1,NA,TRBJ2-2,NA,CSVARVTGELFF,TGCAGCGTTGCCCGGGTAACCGGGGAGCTGTTTTTT
16,TRBV6-2/TRBV6-3,NA,TRBJ1-5,NA,CASSYSKWAANQPQHF,TGTGCCAGCAGTTACTCGAAATGGGCAGCCAATCAGCCCCAGCATTTT
11,TRBV14,NA,TRBJ1-4,NA,CASSQDEKLFF,TGTGCCAGCAGCCAAGATGAAAAACTGTTTTTT
12,TRBV10-1,NA,TRBJ1-4,NA,CASSEKGKSRLF,TGCGCCAGCAGTGAGAAAGGGAAGAGCCGCCTTTTT
16,TRBV11-2,TRBD2,TRBJ2-1,NA,CASSSLTSGTINEQFF,TGTGCCAGCAGCTCCCTGACTAGCGGGACTATCAATGAGCAGTTCTTC
11,TRBV5-4,NA,TRBJ2-3,NA,CASSSGVTQYF,TGTGCCAGCAGCTCGGGGGTTACGCAGTATTTT
11,TRBV20-1,NA,TRBJ1-2,NA,CSARDARGHTF,TGCAGTGCTAGAGATGCTAGGGGACACACCTTC
16,TRBV4-1,TRBD2,TRBJ2-1,NA,CASSLSSGPAYNEQFF,TGCGCCAGCAGCCTATCTAGCGGCCCAGCCTACAATGAGCAGTTCTTC
16,TRBV6-1,TRBD2,TRBJ2-1,NA,CATILAGASSYNEQFF,TGTGCCACCATACTAGCGGGGGCAAGCTCCTACAATGAGCAGTTCTTC
13,TRBV4-3,TRBD1,TRBJ1-2,NA,CASSHRQGDGYTF,TGCGCCAGCAGCCACCGACAGGGGGATGGCTACACCTTC
16,TRBV11-2,NA,TRBJ1-5,few,CASSLACGRENQPQHF,TGTGCCAGCAGCTTAGCCTGCGGGCGGGAGAATCAGCCCCAGCATTTT
15,TRBV6-1,NA,TRBJ1-6,NA,CASNRESSYNSPLHF,TGTGCCAGCAATCGTGAGAGCTCCTATAATTCACCCCTCCACTTT
16,TRBV15,NA,TRBJ1-3,once,CATSREGRSSGNTIYF,TGTGCCACCAGCAGAGAGGGACGGAGCTCTGGAAACACCATATATTTT
14,TRBV11-2,NA,TRBJ2-7,NA,CASSSPDGIYEQYF,TGTGCCAGCAGCTCACCGGACGGTATCTACGAGCAGTACTTC
16,TRBV16,NA,TRBJ1-3,NA,CASSQSMGRAGNTIYF,TGTGCCAGCAGCCAATCGATGGGAAGGGCTGGAAACACCATATATTTT
14,TRBV4-1,NA,TRBJ2-3,few,CASSQHERYITQYF,TGCGCCAGCAGCCAACATGAGAGATACATTACGCAGTATTTT
17,TRBV5-1,NA,TRBJ1-2,NA,CASSSLLSDSTYHGYTF,TGCGCCAGCAGCTCCCTACTATCCGACAGCACTTATCATGGCTACACCTTC
16,TRBV4-2,TRBD1,TRBJ1-5,once,CASSQWDRAHNQPQHF,TGTGCCAGCAGCCAATGGGACAGGGCCCACAATCAGCCCCAGCATTTT
18,TRBV6-5,TRBD2,TRBJ2-2,NA,CASSLKGLAGTNTGELFF,TGTGCCAGCAGTTTAAAGGGGCTAGCGGGAACAAACACCGGGGAGCTGTTTTTT
16,TRBV27,TRBD2,TRBJ2-1,NA,CASSLTSGGRYNEQFF,TGTGCCAGCAGTTTAACTAGCGGGGGGCGCTACAATGAGCAGTTCTTC
16,TRBV7-9,TRBD2,TRBJ2-7,NA,CASSPSGSGSAYEQYF,TGTGCCAGCAGCCCCAGCGGGAGTGGTTCGGCCTACGAGCAGTACTTC
13,TRBV7-8,NA,TRBJ2-1,few,CASSLAGAHEQFF,TGTGCCAGCAGCTTAGCGGGAGCTCATGAGCAGTTCTTC
15,TRBV7-9,NA,TRBJ2-7,NA,CASSPPLGRFYEQYF,TGTGCCAGCAGCCCCCCCCTTGGGAGGTTCTACGAGCAGTACTTC
14,TRBV27,NA,TRBJ1-5,NA,CATLPNPSNQPQHF,TGTGCCACCCTACCGAACCCTAGCAATCAGCCCCAGCATTTT
15,TRBV20-1,NA,TRBJ2-2,NA,CSARERASNTGELFF,TGCAGTGCTAGGGAAAGGGCCTCGAACACCGGGGAGCTGTTTTTT
15,TRBV20-1,NA,TRBJ2-7,NA,CSARPPWWGYYEQYF,TGCAGTGCTAGACCTCCCTGGTGGGGGTACTACGAGCAGTACTTC
14,TRBV30,NA,TRBJ2-7,NA,CAWTFRGSSYEQYF,TGTGCCTGGACCTTCCGAGGGAGCTCCTACGAGCAGTACTTC
13,TRBV30,TRBD2,TRBJ2-1,NA,CAWIPGLVNEQFF,TGTGCCTGGATTCCGGGACTAGTTAATGAGCAGTTCTTC
14,TRBV28,NA,TRBJ2-7,once,CASSFQGREYEQYF,TGTGCCAGCAGTTTTCAGGGTCGGGAGTACGAGCAGTACTTC
13,TRBV4-1,NA,TRBJ1-1,once,CASSLPGSTEAFF,TGCGCCAGCAGCCTACCCGGTAGCACTGAAGCTTTCTTT
14,TRBV7-9,NA,TRBJ2-1,once,CASSLAVGLDEQFF,TGTGCCAGCAGCTTAGCGGTAGGTTTAGATGAGCAGTTCTTC
14,TRBV20-1,TRBD1,TRBJ1-1,NA,CSLFRGRGDPEAFF,TGCAGTCTATTCAGGGGGCGCGGGGACCCTGAAGCTTTCTTT
16,TRBV11-3,TRBD2,TRBJ2-5,few,CASSPEISGAVETQYF,TGTGCCAGCAGCCCAGAGATTAGCGGGGCGGTTGAGACCCAGTACTTC
16,TRBV28,NA,TRBJ2-5,NA,CASSLLKGANQETQYF,TGTGCCAGCAGTTTATTGAAAGGGGCGAACCAAGAGACCCAGTACTTC
18,TRBV28,TRBD2,TRBJ2-7,NA,CASSYMLGGIGGGYEQYF,TGTGCCAGCAGTTATATGTTAGGTGGGATTGGGGGGGGCTACGAGCAGTACTTC
19,TRBV23-1,TRBD1,TRBJ1-1,NA,CVSRRTRQGVFKSGTEAFF,TGCGTGAGCAGGAGGACCCGACAGGGCGTTTTCAAGTCGGGCACTGAAGCTTTCTTT
14,TRBV27,NA,TRBJ1-5,NA,CASSFAPGVQPQHF,TGTGCCAGCAGTTTCGCCCCGGGGGTCCAGCCCCAGCATTTT
19,TRBV18,TRBD2,TRBJ2-1,few,CASSPGRTSGGSLYNEQFF,TGTGCCAGCTCACCAGGCAGGACTAGCGGGGGTAGTCTATACAATGAGCAGTTCTTC
14,TRBV7-9,NA,TRBJ2-7,few,CASSLTGIPYEQYF,TGTGCCAGCAGCTTAACAGGGATCCCCTACGAGCAGTACTTC
16,TRBV6-4,NA,TRBJ1-2,NA,CASSPVSGGAHYGYTF,TGTGCCAGCAGCCCCGTCAGCGGAGGGGCCCACTATGGCTACACCTTC
17,TRBV11-2,TRBD2,TRBJ2-1,NA,CASSLSLGLDTYNEQFF,TGTGCCAGCAGCTTGTCCCTTGGACTAGATACCTACAATGAGCAGTTCTTC
17,TRBV24-1,NA,TRBJ2-2,NA,CATGGGPSGPNTGELFF,TGTGCCACCGGAGGGGGCCCTAGCGGGCCGAACACCGGGGAGCTGTTTTTT
15,TRBV7-8,TRBD2,TRBJ2-2,NA,CASKSGISNTGELFF,TGTGCCAGTAAGAGCGGGATTAGCAACACCGGGGAGCTGTTTTTT
17,TRBV3-1,NA,TRBJ1-1,NA,CASSQIRGDGMNTEAFF,TGTGCCAGCAGCCAAATAAGAGGGGACGGAATGAACACTGAAGCTTTCTTT
16,TRBV15,TRBD2,TRBJ2-1,NA,CATSRDPAGYYNEQFF,TGTGCCACCAGCAGAGATCCAGCGGGATACTACAATGAGCAGTTCTTC
15,TRBV5-5,NA,TRBJ1-6,NA,CASSFTPERNSPLHF,TGTGCCAGCAGTTTTACACCAGAGCGGAATTCACCCCTCCACTTT
16,TRBV27,TRBD1,TRBJ1-6,NA,CASSLLTGTANSPLHF,TGTGCCAGCAGTTTACTTACAGGGACAGCTAATTCACCCCTCCACTTT